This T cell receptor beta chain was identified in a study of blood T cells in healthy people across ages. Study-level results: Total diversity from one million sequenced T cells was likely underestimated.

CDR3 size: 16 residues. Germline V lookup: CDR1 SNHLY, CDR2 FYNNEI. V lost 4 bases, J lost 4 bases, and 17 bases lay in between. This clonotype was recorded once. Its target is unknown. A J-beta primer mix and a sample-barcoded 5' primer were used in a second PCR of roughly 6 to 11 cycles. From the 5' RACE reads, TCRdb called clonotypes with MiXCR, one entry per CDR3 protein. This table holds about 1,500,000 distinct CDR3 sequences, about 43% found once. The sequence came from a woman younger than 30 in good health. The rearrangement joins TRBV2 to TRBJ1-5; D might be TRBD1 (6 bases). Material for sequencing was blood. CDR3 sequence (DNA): TGTGCCAGCAGTGGAGAAGGTGACAGGCTAAATCAGCCCCAGCATTTT. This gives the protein CASSGEGDRLNQPQHF.